One and the same sample provided the 23 T cell receptor beta chains below, sequenced in a study of T cell changes during pregnancy in multiple sclerosis. Assay: immunoSEQ multiplex PCR; the TCRdb copy retains only in-frame clones and omits some. Seen here are about 50,000 clones, around 92% observed once, and the top ten hold about 4.1%. This sample comprised CD8+ T cells from peripheral blood mononuclear cells, obtained in the first trimester of pregnancy. All receptors derive from a female donor with multiple sclerosis, enrolled in a pregnancy study.

This sequence joins TRBV5-4 and TRBJ2-7; 8 bases are a match to TRBD1. The junction had 7 bases not matched to a gene; V was cut back by 3 bases and J by 2 bases. CDR1 is SGHNT and CDR2 is YYREEE in the germline V gene (reference sequence). CDR3 length equals 15 residues. This CDR3 reads CASSSLGQATYEQYF. DNA of the CDR3: TGTGCCAGCAGCTCCCTGGGACAGGCTACCTACGAGCAGTACTTC.

This chain uses TRBV28 with TRBJ1-1; D is possibly TRBD1 (6 bases). This CDR3 is 14 amino acids long. Trimming shortened V by 6 bases and J by 0 bases, and 11 bases separated the two germline ends. The germline gives CDR1 MDHEN, CDR2 SYDVKM. The CDR3 coding sequence is TGTGCCAGCAGATGGACAGCCATGAACACTGAAGCTTTCTTT. It specifies CASRWTAMNTEAFF.

The V call is TRBV5-1, the J call TRBJ2-1; D might be TRBD2 (8 bases). Trimming removed 4 bases from V and 14 bases from J, with 34 bases in between. Germline CDR1 and CDR2: SGHRS and YFSETQ. This CDR3 has 18 residues. The CDR3 DNA follows: TGCGCCAGCAGCCACGACGGGAGGGGGCAAAAACCCGCGGACATTGAGTTCTTC. The encoded protein is CASSHDGRGQKPADIEFF.

The J gene is TRBJ2-7, the V gene TRBV7-9; 10 bases agree with TRBD1. The CDR3 covers 15 residues. Trimming at V came to 5 bases and at J to 7 bases, leaving 11 bases not matched to a gene. In germline, CDR1 is SEHNR, CDR2 FQNEAQ (reference sequence). CDR3 amino acids: CASSTQLDRGLEQYF. As DNA, the CDR3 is TGTGCCAGCAGCACGCAGCTTGACAGGGGGCTGGAGCAGTACTTC.

The J gene is TRBJ2-7, the V gene TRBV18, with D perhaps matching TRBD1 (5 bases). This CDR3 region has 14 residues. V was clipped by 3 bases and J by 2 bases, with 11 bases between them. CDR1 is KGHSH and CDR2 is LQKENI in the germline V gene. The CDR3 loop reads CASSPDTTTYEQYF. The CDR3 bases are TGTGCCAGCTCACCGGACACAACTACCTACGAGCAGTACTTC.

The V call is TRBV11-2, the J call TRBJ2-3; TRBD2 matches at 14 bases. CDR1 and CDR2 (germline): SGHAT, FQNNGV. CDR3 size: 15 residues. J was trimmed by 5 bases and V by 6 bases; bases with no gene match: 4. This CDR3 reads CASSGTSGRGDTQYF. CDR3 sequence (DNA): TGTGCCAGCAGTGGGACTAGCGGGAGAGGAGATACGCAGTATTTT.

The genes are TRBV5-1 and TRBJ1-1, with D tentatively TRBD1 (6 bases). The CDR3 loop spans 15 amino acids. Trimming removed 4 bases at V and 0 bases at J, with 13 bases between. Germline V gives CDR1 SGHRS, CDR2 YFSETQ. The CDR3 sequence is CASSALGTMNTEAFF. CDR3 sequence (DNA): TGCGCCAGCAGCGCCCTTGGGACAATGAACACTGAAGCTTTCTTT.

The chain uses TRBV15 and TRBJ1-1, with D possibly matching TRBD1 (6 bases). This CDR3 spans 17 amino acids. Trimming stripped 0 bases from V and 4 bases from J, with 18 bases between. In germline, CDR1 is LNHNV, CDR2 YYDKDF (reference sequence). The DNA for the CDR3 is TGTGCCACCAGCAGAGACAGGGGACAAGTTTTAAGCACTGAAGCTTTCTTT. Protein: CATSRDRGQVLSTEAFF.

This chain links TRBV15 with TRBJ2-7; the D gene is possibly TRBD2 (6 bases). CDR1 is LNHNV, CDR2 YYDKDF, per germline (reference sequence). Trimming took 0 bases from V and 5 from J, leaving 14 bases between them. The CDR3 totals 15 residues. CDR3 sequence (DNA): TGTGCCACCAGCAGAGATCGAGAGGGAGGCCACGAGCAGTACTTC. Its translation is CATSRDREGGHEQYF.

The chain carries TRBV19 and TRBJ1-2; D perhaps matches TRBD1 (5 bases). The V end lost 3 bases, the J end lost 5 bases, and 16 bases lay between the germline ends. The CDR3 runs 15 residues. Looked up from germline, CDR1 is LNHDA and CDR2 is SQIVND (reference sequence). The CDR3 region has the DNA TGTGCCAGTAGTATGAGGAGCCAACGACAGTATGGCTACACCTTC. Encoded protein: CASSMRSQRQYGYTF.

V is TRBV28 and J is TRBJ2-7; TRBD1 aligns across 7 bases. In germline, CDR1 is MDHEN, CDR2 SYDVKM. The CDR3 extends over 18 amino acids. V was pared by 3 bases and J by 4 bases, with 18 bases of the junction left unmatched. The CDR3: CASSFTSLDRELRYEQYF. CDR3 DNA sequence: TGTGCCAGCAGTTTCACTTCCCTAGACAGGGAGTTAAGGTACGAGCAGTACTTC.

The chain carries TRBV11-2 and TRBJ2-1; D unresolved. Germline assignment: CDR1 SGHAT and CDR2 FQNNGV. Trimming pared 1 base from V and 7 bases from J, leaving 8 bases between. The CDR3 has 13 amino acids. DNA of the CDR3: TGTGCCAGCAGCTTAGGCGACTGGAATGAGCAGTTCTTC. This codes for CASSLGDWNEQFF.

The gene calls are TRBV13 and TRBJ2-3; TRBD1 aligns across 7 bases. Germline V gene lookup returns CDR1 PRHDT and CDR2 FYEKMQ (reference sequence). This CDR3 has 18 amino acids. The V gene end was trimmed by 0 bases and the J gene end by 8 bases; junction bases not matched to a gene: 17. The CDR3 region has the DNA TGTGCCAGCAGCTTAGGAGATACGATGGTCTTCCCAGGGGGTACGCAGTATTTT. Translation gives CASSLGDTMVFPGGTQYF.

The J gene is TRBJ2-1, the V gene TRBV7-9, with 8 positions matching TRBD2. Trimming removed 2 bases from V and 7 bases from J; junction bases left unmatched: 7. This CDR3 is built from 15 residues. CDR1 and CDR2 from the germline V gene are SEHNR and FQNEAQ (reference sequence). The CDR3 DNA follows: TGTGCCAGCAGCTTACCGGGACTAGGAGTTAATGAGCAGTTCTTC. It translates to CASSLPGLGVNEQFF.

The rearrangement joins TRBV28 to TRBJ2-5, with TRBD1 identical over 10 bases. Germline CDR1 reads MDHEN; CDR2 reads SYDVKM. Trimming cost V 4 bases and J 3 bases; bases outside gene matches: 8. The CDR3 spans 16 residues. The CDR3 region is CASSYLGGQGEETQYF. Here the CDR3 DNA reads TGTGCCAGCAGTTACCTCGGCGGACAGGGGGAAGAGACCCAGTACTTC.

The chain carries TRBV5-4 and TRBJ2-3; TRBD2 aligns across 10 bases. The junction had 3 bases not matched to a gene; V was cut back by 3 bases and J by 5 bases. The CDR3 sequence is 14 residues long. CDR1 and CDR2 (germline): SGHNT, YYREEE (reference sequence). The CDR3, as DNA: TGTGCCAGCAGCTCCAGGACTAGCGGAGATACGCAGTATTTT. Protein: CASSSRTSGDTQYF.

The CDR3 DNA reads as TGTGCCATCGGGGGCTACACCTTC. Translated, it gives CAIGGYTF. The chain is built from TRBV2 and TRBJ1-2; D unresolved. The CDR3 is 8 amino acids. Trimming shortened V by 10 bases and J by 8 bases, and 5 bases separated the two germline ends. Germline CDR1 SNHLY, CDR2 FYNNEI.

The chain is built from TRBV4-2 and TRBJ1-5, with 7 bases lining up with TRBD1. Germline V gene sequence: CDR1 LGHNA, CDR2 YNFKEQ. J lost 5 bases, V lost 1 base, and 5 bases had no gene match. There are 15 residues in the CDR3. CDR3 loop: CASSQADREDQPQHF. CDR3 sequence (DNA): TGTGCCAGCAGCCAAGCCGACAGGGAAGATCAGCCCCAGCATTTT.

J is TRBJ2-1 and V is TRBV7-8, with 7 bases aligning to TRBD1. V shed 6 bases and J 5 bases; nucleotides not matched to a gene: 4. This CDR3 is built from 13 residues. CDR1 is SGHVS, CDR2 FQNEAQ, per germline. This chain's CDR3 is CASRRTGDNEQFF. CDR3 in DNA: TGTGCCAGCAGACGTACAGGGGACAATGAGCAGTTCTTC.

The gene calls are TRBV7-6 and TRBJ2-1; 7 bases are shared with TRBD1. This CDR3 contains 15 residues. The junction had 9 bases not matched to a gene; V was cut back by 1 base and J by 9 bases. Germline V gene lookup returns CDR1 SGHVS and CDR2 FNYEAQ. The CDR3: CASSLELTGAGEQFF. CDR3 in DNA: TGTGCCAGCAGCTTAGAGCTTACAGGGGCGGGTGAGCAGTTCTTC.

The count of this clone is one. The CDR3 protein is CASSTGTSPEQYF. The CDR3 DNA follows: TGTGCCAGCAGCACCGGGACTTCTCCCGAGCAGTACTTC. The chain couples TRBV5-4 to TRBJ2-7; TRBD2 is a possible D gene (6 bases). Germline V lookup: CDR1 SGHNT, CDR2 YYREEE (reference sequence). Trimming stripped 4 bases from V and 6 bases from J, with 14 bases between. The CDR3 has 13 residues.

The J gene is TRBJ2-1, the V gene TRBV5-4, with D unresolved. This CDR3 comprises 12 residues. Germline CDR1 reads SGHNT; CDR2 reads YYREEE (reference sequence). Trimming removed 0 bases from V and 10 bases from J, with 8 bases in between. The CDR3, as DNA: TGTGCCAGCAGCTTGGCGGGTCAGGAGCAGTTCTTC. Translated, it gives CASSLAGQEQFF.

The chain links TRBV4-3 to TRBJ2-3; no definite D call. V was shortened by 0 bases and J by 2 bases, with 12 bases between the two germline ends. CDR1 and CDR2 from the germline V gene are LGHNA and YSLEER. The CDR3 has 16 amino acids. In nucleotides, the CDR3 is TGCGCCAGCAGCCAAGAGCGAGCGTCTATCACAGATACGCAGTATTTT. Encoded protein: CASSQERASITDTQYF.